The 9 T cell receptor beta chains in this list originate from one sample, sequenced in a study of T cell repertoires in cytomegalovirus infection. TCRdb re-called the reads through MiXCR, storing one row per CDR3 protein. Of under 850,000 distinct CDR3 sequences in the sample, roughly 35% are singletons; the top ten hold 2.5% to 3%. Sequenced input: PBMCs. The receptors originated from a human donor in good health (CMV status not recorded). Some clones in this sample may be carry-over from other donors' samples.

Notes on this clonotype: The conserved phenylalanine or tryptophan is not found at the CDR3 terminus, so this likely reflects a read error. J is TRBJ2-1 and V is TRBV24-1, with 10 nucleotides matching TRBD2. CDR3 length: 14 amino acids. The J segment lost 7 bases and the V segment lost 9 bases, leaving 8 bases of the junction unmatched. Germline V gene lookup returns CDR1 KGHDR and CDR2 SFDVKD. This CDR3 is CATSLAGVRNEQFL. The CDR3 DNA sequence: TGTGCCACCTCCCTAGCGGGAGTACGGAATGAGCAGTTCTTA.

The V call is TRBV28, the J call TRBJ2-1, with D possibly TRBD2 on 6 matching bases. The V gene's germline CDR1 is MDHEN and CDR2 SYDVKM. Trimming left V 3 bases short and J 0 bases short, with 12 bases between. The CDR3 consists of 16 residues. The CDR3 loop is CASSFGSGVSYNEQFF. The CDR3 region has the DNA TGTGCCAGCAGTTTCGGGTCGGGGGTCTCCTACAATGAGCAGTTCTTC.

This clonotype occurred many times. The chain uses TRBV7-2 and TRBJ2-1, with 8 bases aligning to TRBD2. The CDR3 runs 19 residues. After removal of 0 bases from V and 5 bases from J, the junction contained 15 bases not matched to a gene. The germline gives CDR1 SGHTA, CDR2 FQGNSA. The CDR3 nucleotides are TGTGCCAGCAGCTTAGCGGTGGGGCGCCTAGCGGGTAAAAACAATGAGCAGTTCTTC. It translates to CASSLAVGRLAGKNNEQFF.

The V call is TRBV19, the J call TRBJ1-2; D unclear. The CDR3 is 12 amino acids. Trimming left V 7 bases short and J 4 bases short, with 10 bases between. CDR1 is LNHDA and CDR2 is SQIVND in the germline V gene (reference sequence). CDR3 sequence: CASMERSYGYTF. CDR3 bases: TGTGCCAGTATGGAGAGGAGCTATGGCTACACCTTC.

The genes are TRBV28 and TRBJ1-1, with a weak D call TRBD1 (5 bases). Between the trimmed V and J ends, which lost 5 bases and 0 bases, there was a span of 19 bases. This CDR3 has 17 residues. CDR1 is MDHEN and CDR2 is SYDVKM in the germline V gene. CDR3 sequence: CASSPPGDRGMNTEAFF. The CDR3 nucleotides are TGTGCCAGCAGTCCGCCAGGCGACAGAGGCATGAACACTGAAGCTTTCTTT. Full variable domain (missing parts from reference TRBV28 and TRBJ1-1): DVKVTQSSRYLVKRTGEKVFLECVQDMDHENMFWYRQDPGLGLRLIYFSYDVKMKEKGDIPEGYSVSREKKERFSLILESASTNQTSMYLCASSPPGDRGMNTEAFFGQGTRLTVV.

Only one count was recorded for this clonotype. Just one base apart from a much larger clone, this may be a read error. The chain employs TRBV7-8 and TRBJ1-5; a possible D gene is TRBD1 (5 bases). This CDR3 has 16 residues. CDR1 is SGHVS, CDR2 FQNEAQ, per germline. CDR3 residues: CPSSFFPPPGVQPQHF. CDR3 coding DNA: TGTCCCAGCAGCTTTTTCCCCCCTCCGGGGGTCCAGCCCCAGCATTTT. The complete variable domain, with remaining parts taken from reference TRBV7-8 and TRBJ1-5, reads GAGVSQSPRYKVAKRGQDVALRCDPISGHVSLFWYQQALGQGPEFLTYFQNEAQLDKSGLPSDRFFAERPEGSVSTLKIQRTQQEDSAVYLCPSSFFPPPGVQPQHFGDGTRLSIL.

In DNA, the CDR3 is TGTGCCAGCAGCTTAGATAGGGGAGGCAAGGCCTCCTACAATGAGCAGTTCTTC. It specifies CASSLDRGGKASYNEQFF. The J gene is TRBJ2-1, the V gene TRBV7-2, with D tentatively TRBD2 (6 bases). In germline, CDR1 is SGHTA, CDR2 FQGNSA. Trimming stripped 1 base from V and 0 bases from J, with 16 bases between. The CDR3 is 18 amino acids.

This clonotype was detected a few times. V gene TRBV11-1 combines with J gene TRBJ2-7, with TRBD2 matching over 7 bases. J lost 9 bases, V lost 5 bases, and 19 bases had no gene match. The CDR3 spans 16 residues. Germline loops: CDR1 SGHAT, CDR2 FQDESV (reference sequence). CDR3 bases: TGTGCCAGCAGCCTCGGAATCCTAGGCGGGAGATCTGGGCAGTACTTC. Amino acid sequence: CASSLGILGGRSGQYF.

This chain joins TRBV6-5 and TRBJ2-4; D remains unclear. V was clipped by 5 bases and J by 6 bases, with 11 bases between them. Germline V gene lookup returns CDR1 MNHEY and CDR2 SVGAGI. This CDR3 is 13 amino acids long. The CDR3 spells CASSQKPRNIQYF. The CDR3 bases are TGTGCCAGCAGTCAGAAGCCAAGAAACATTCAGTACTTC.